This TCR beta chain is drawn from a study of blood T cell repertoires in COVID-19. Study details: COVID-19 samples, acute and convalescent, were from the United States, Italy and Spain.

This clone was detected only a few times. V lost 4 bases, J lost 1 base, and 10 bases lay in between. The germline V gene has CDR1 ENHRY and CDR2 SYGVKD. The CDR3 spans 14 residues. Profiled with immunoSEQ multiplex PCR; TCRdb holds only in-frame clones, not every one. The repertoire includes 30,000 to 45,000 clones, roughly 78% of them detected once, and roughly 17% sits in the top ten. V is TRBV10-3 and J is TRBJ2-5, with D possibly TRBD1 on 5 matching bases. The sequenced sample was peripheral blood. The receptor was isolated from a man aged 65 to 85 with acute or convalescent COVID-19. The CDR3 nucleotides read TGTGCCATCAGTGTAAAGGGGTTCCAAGAGACCCAGTACTTC. This translates into CAISVKGFQETQYF.